Below, 32 T cell receptor beta chains from the same sample are listed, as sequenced in a study of T cells expressing NK-cell markers. With the 5' RACE reads reprocessed, TCRdb shows one record per CDR3 protein and no DNA. Its clone listing holds around 100,000 distinct CDR3 sequences. Material: blood T cells: a sorted CD56 or NKG2C T cell subset, CD4+ or CD8+ T cells, or bulk PBMC T cells (not recorded which). These receptor sequences come from a woman between 18 and 69 years old in good health.

The gene calls are TRBV11-3 and TRBJ2-1; there is no DNA to check the TCRdb D call of TRBD2. Germline loops: CDR1 SGHNT, CDR2 YENEEA. This CDR3 is 15 amino acids long. CDR3 in amino acids: CASSALAGVYNEQFF.

The chain carries TRBV29-1 and TRBJ2-1; the D gene TCRdb calls, TRBD1, cannot be checked with no DNA. The CDR3 runs to 13 residues. Germline CDR1 SQVTM, CDR2 ANQGSEA. CDR3 protein: CSGIVDSYNEQFF.

This rearrangement joins TRBV25-1 to TRBJ2-1; TCRdb's D gene call, TRBD2, goes unchecked for lack of DNA. Germline-derived CDR1 and CDR2 are MGHDK and SYGVNS. The CDR3 is 15 amino acids. CDR3 region: CASSELAGSYNEQFF.

This chain connects TRBV27 to TRBJ2-1; TCRdb's D call, TRBD2, is unchecked because there is no DNA. CDR3 length: 17 residues. Germline V gives CDR1 MNHEY, CDR2 SMNVEV (reference sequence). CDR3 residues: CASKALAGAILGNEQFF.

The chain uses TRBV5-5 and TRBJ2-2; no DNA is available, so the TRBD2 call from TCRdb remains unchecked. The germline V gene has CDR1 SGHKS and CDR2 YYEKEE (reference sequence). The CDR3 contains 13 residues. CDR3 in amino acids: CASLGEGTGELFF.

This chain uses TRBV11-3 with TRBJ2-1; TCRdb's assignment of TRBD1 cannot be checked, as there is no DNA. The CDR3 runs to 13 residues. CDR1 is SGHNT and CDR2 is YENEEA in the germline V gene. The CDR3 loop is CASSPSPMNEQFF.

The chain employs TRBV12-3 or TRBV12-4 and TRBJ2-6; the TRBD1 assignment by TCRdb is unverifiable without DNA. CDR3 length equals 15 residues. This CDR3 is CASSPGGFGANVLTF.

The chain employs TRBV20-1 and TRBJ2-1; the TCRdb D gene call, TRBD1, has no DNA to confirm it. The CDR3 is 16 amino acids. Germline V gene data show CDR1 as DFQATT and CDR2 as SNEGSKA (reference sequence). CDR3 sequence: CSARDRSGGRIDEQFF.

The chain carries TRBV5-1 and TRBJ2-7. Germline CDR1 is SGHRS and CDR2 is YFSETQ. This CDR3 spans 13 amino acids. CDR3: CASSSFTSYEQYF. Based on the CDR3 plus reference TRBV5-1 and TRBJ2-7, the full variable domain is KAGVTQTPRYLIKTRGQQVTLSCSPISGHRSVSWYQQTPGQGLQFLFEYFSETQRNKGNFPGRFSGRQFSNSRSEMNVSTLELGDSALYLCASSSFTSYEQYFGPGTRLTVT.

This chain joins TRBV6-5 and TRBJ2-1. This CDR3 has 13 amino acids. Germline CDR1 MNHEY, CDR2 SVGAGI. CDR3 sequence reads: CASSYSTSNEQFF.

This chain connects TRBV25-1 to TRBJ2-1. The CDR3 covers 12 residues. CDR1 is MGHDK, CDR2 SYGVNS, per germline. The CDR3 spells CAAGLASGEQFF.

The chain has TRBV14 and TRBJ2-7; checking the TCRdb D call of TRBD1 is not possible without DNA. Germline CDR1 reads SGHDN; CDR2 reads FVKESK. The CDR3 runs to 15 residues. This chain's CDR3 is CASSQVTGWRDEQYF.

The gene calls are TRBV30 and TRBJ1-1. The CDR3 has 13 amino acids. Germline V gene lookup returns CDR1 GTSNPN and CDR2 SVGIG (reference sequence). CDR3 loop: CAWSLALSPEAFF.

The chain joins TRBV15 to TRBJ2-7; TCRdb indicates TRBD2, and absent DNA this call remains unverified. CDR1 and CDR2 (germline): LNHNV, YYDKDF (reference sequence). The CDR3 is made up of 14 amino acids. The CDR3 spells CATSRAGLAYEQYF.

This chain joins TRBV4-3 and TRBJ2-3; as DNA is missing, the TRBD1 call by TCRdb cannot be tested. Germline-derived CDR1 and CDR2 are LGHNA and YSLEER. CDR3 length: 16 amino acids. CDR3 region: CASSQEGGAGTDTQYF.

This sequence joins TRBV30 and TRBJ1-1. This CDR3 comprises 13 residues. The germline gives CDR1 GTSNPN, CDR2 SVGIG (reference sequence). CDR3 region: CAWSVLRGLEAFF.

The CDR3 here is CASSIGPGQVGVGYTF. The gene calls are TRBV19 and TRBJ1-2; TCRdb's assignment of TRBD1 cannot be checked, as there is no DNA. The germline V gene has CDR1 LNHDA and CDR2 SQIVND (reference sequence). This CDR3 comprises 16 residues.

The chain links TRBV7-2 to TRBJ1-4; without DNA, the TCRdb call of TRBD1 cannot be checked. Germline CDR1 SGHTA, CDR2 FQGNSA. This CDR3 has 16 amino acids. The CDR3 sequence is CASSPSDSATNEKLFF.

This chain uses TRBV13 with TRBJ2-1; there is no DNA to check the TCRdb D call of TRBD2. CDR1 is PRHDT and CDR2 is FYEKMQ in the germline V gene (reference sequence). The CDR3 has 17 amino acids. CDR3 in amino acids: CASSPRTSVGGGNEQFF.

This sequence joins TRBV4-2 and TRBJ2-5; the TRBD2 assignment by TCRdb is unverifiable without DNA. The CDR3 contains 13 residues. Per the germline V gene, CDR1 is LGHNA and CDR2 is YNFKEQ. CDR3 sequence: CASSAGARETQYF.

The chain is built from TRBV12-3 or TRBV12-4 and TRBJ2-1; TCRdb proposes TRBD2, but this gene call is untestable without DNA. The CDR3 has 14 amino acids. The CDR3 is CASSFTGTLDVQFF.

The chain links TRBV20-1 to TRBJ2-2; with no DNA, the TCRdb D assignment of TRBD2 cannot be verified. Germline loops: CDR1 DFQATT, CDR2 SNEGSKA (reference sequence). The CDR3 has 15 residues. The CDR3 reads CSARRGGPSVGELFF.

The V gene is TRBV10-3, the J gene TRBJ2-2. This CDR3 has 13 residues. Germline lookup yields CDR1 ENHRY and CDR2 SYGVKD. The CDR3 region is CAIMGVNTGELFF.

The chain carries TRBV7-8 and TRBJ2-3. This CDR3 has 12 residues. Germline values: CDR1 SGHVS, CDR2 FQNEAQ. The CDR3 is CASSFQDSSQYF.

This chain joins TRBV20-1 and TRBJ2-7; TCRdb returns TRBD2, unconfirmable since there is no DNA. The CDR3 runs to 15 residues. Germline CDR1 and CDR2: DFQATT and SNEGSKA (reference sequence). The CDR3 here is CSASPILATSYEQYF.

This sequence joins TRBV20-1 and TRBJ2-1; TCRdb picks TRBD1, but there is no DNA to check that call. The CDR3 totals 15 residues. Germline V lookup: CDR1 DFQATT, CDR2 SNEGSKA (reference sequence). The CDR3 loop is CSARGEDREPNEQFF.

CDR3 loop: CASQTGVNEKLFF. The chain combines TRBV12-3 or TRBV12-4 with TRBJ1-4; TCRdb selects TRBD1, and the lack of DNA leaves this call unchecked. The CDR3 is made up of 13 amino acids.

This chain's CDR3 is CASSEVSTGTGAYGYTF. The rearrangement joins TRBV6-1 to TRBJ1-2; TCRdb lists TRBD1, though no DNA is available to test this call. The CDR3 contains 17 residues. Germline lookup yields CDR1 MNHNS and CDR2 SASEGT.

This chain links TRBV23-1 with TRBJ2-7; TCRdb's D call of TRBD1 is untestable without DNA. TRBV23-1 is filed as an ORF, its function uncertain. The CDR3 has 14 amino acids. CDR3 sequence reads: CASSQLGQPYEQYF.

This chain connects TRBV5-1 to TRBJ2-5; as DNA is missing, the TRBD1 call by TCRdb cannot be tested. The CDR3 is made up of 16 amino acids. Germline V CDR1 and CDR2: SGHRS, YFSETQ. Here the CDR3 reads CASSAPRVGLQETQYF.

The CDR3 sequence: CASSAGNPSPLHF. The rearrangement joins TRBV12-3 or TRBV12-4 to TRBJ1-6; TCRdb designates TRBD1, a call that cannot be tested without DNA. The CDR3 consists of 13 residues.

This rearrangement joins TRBV7-8 to TRBJ2-1; TCRdb returns TRBD1, unconfirmable since there is no DNA. The CDR3 covers 16 residues. The germline V gene has CDR1 SGHVS and CDR2 FQNEAQ. CDR3 sequence reads: CASSPEGGSSYNEQFF.